Sequencing of this T cell receptor beta chain was carried out in a study of regulatory T cells in long-lasting Graves disease. Points from the study as a whole: Patients with persistent disease showed a bias toward TRBV28, TRBJ1-2 and TRBJ2-5. New patients shared fewer public clonotypes (roughly 910) than persistent patients did (over 2,500).

Time point described: persistent/refractory GD, antithyroid drugs over 5 years with positive TRAb. The TCR library was made from RNA that had been extracted from PBMCs in TRIzol. Arm-PCR with iRepertoire HTBI primers amplified the CDR3 regions for these TCR beta libraries. TCRdb processed the multiplex PCR reads anew with MiXCR; each CDR3 protein has one entry. The data show about 660,000 distinct CDR3 sequences, approximately 31% seen once. Germline loops: CDR1 SGHDT, CDR2 YYEEEE. V lost 2 bases to trimming and J lost 1 base, with 9 bases between them. The CDR3 spans 14 residues. On this clonotype itself: What it binds is not known.

This TCR came from a female donor with Graves disease. The material sequenced was peripheral blood mononuclear cells (PBMCs), taken when the disease was refractory, from a patient treated with antithyroid drugs. V gene TRBV5-6 combines with J gene TRBJ1-1; D remains ambiguous. CDR3 sequence: CASSFNHGNTEAFF. The CDR3 nucleotides are TGTGCCAGCAGCTTTAATCATGGGAACACTGAAGCTTTCTTT. Combining the CDR3 with reference TRBV5-6 and TRBJ1-1 gives the whole variable domain DAGVTQSPTHLIKTRGQQVTLRCSPKSGHDTVSWYQQALGQGPQFIFQYYEEEERQRGNFPDRFSGHQFPNYSSELNVNALLLGDSALYLCASSFNHGNTEAFFGQGTRLTVV.